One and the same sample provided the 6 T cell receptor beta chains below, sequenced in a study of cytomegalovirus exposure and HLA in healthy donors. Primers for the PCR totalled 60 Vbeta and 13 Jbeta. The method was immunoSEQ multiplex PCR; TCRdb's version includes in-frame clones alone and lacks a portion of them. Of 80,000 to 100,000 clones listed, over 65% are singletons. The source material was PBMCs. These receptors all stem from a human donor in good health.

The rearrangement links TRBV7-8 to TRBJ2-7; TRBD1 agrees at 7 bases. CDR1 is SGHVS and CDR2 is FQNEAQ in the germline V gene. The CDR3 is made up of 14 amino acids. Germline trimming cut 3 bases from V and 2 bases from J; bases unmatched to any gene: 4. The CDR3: CASSFPGTAYEQYF. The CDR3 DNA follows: TGTGCCAGCAGCTTTCCCGGGACAGCCTACGAGCAGTACTTC.

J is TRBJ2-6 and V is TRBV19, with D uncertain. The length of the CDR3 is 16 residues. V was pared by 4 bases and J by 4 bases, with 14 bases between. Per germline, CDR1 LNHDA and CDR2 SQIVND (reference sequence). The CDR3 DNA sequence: TGTGCCAGTAGTACCCCCCACTGGGCCGGGGCCAACGTCCTGACTTTC. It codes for CASSTPHWAGANVLTF.

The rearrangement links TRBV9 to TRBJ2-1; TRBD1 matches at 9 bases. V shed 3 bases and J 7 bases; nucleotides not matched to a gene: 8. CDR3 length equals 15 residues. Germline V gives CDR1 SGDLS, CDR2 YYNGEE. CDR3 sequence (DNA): TGTGCCAGCAGCGCCGGGACAGGGATGAAGAATGAGCAGTTCTTC. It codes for CASSAGTGMKNEQFF. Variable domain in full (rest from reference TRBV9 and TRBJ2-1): DSGVTQTPKHLITATGQRVTLRCSPRSGDLSVYWYQQSLDQGLQFLIQYYNGEERAKGNILERFSAQQFPDLHSELNLSSLELGDSALYFCASSAGTGMKNEQFFGPGTRLTVL.

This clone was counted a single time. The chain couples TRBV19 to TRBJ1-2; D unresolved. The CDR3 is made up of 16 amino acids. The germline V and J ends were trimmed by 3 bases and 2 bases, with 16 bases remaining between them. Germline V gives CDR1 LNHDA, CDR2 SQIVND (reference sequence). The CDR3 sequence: CASSMVRGTMNYGYTF. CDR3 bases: TGTGCCAGTAGTATGGTCCGAGGAACTATGAACTATGGCTACACCTTC.

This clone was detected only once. CDR3 protein: CASSSLDRLSYEQYF. In nucleotides, the CDR3 is TGTGCCAGCAGCTCCTTAGACAGGCTCTCCTACGAGCAGTACTTC. The rearrangement joins TRBV2 to TRBJ2-7, with TRBD1 as a possible D gene (6 bases). The germline V gene encodes CDR1 SNHLY and CDR2 FYNNEI. The germline V and J ends were trimmed by 6 bases and 0 bases, with 15 bases remaining between them. The CDR3 covers 15 residues.

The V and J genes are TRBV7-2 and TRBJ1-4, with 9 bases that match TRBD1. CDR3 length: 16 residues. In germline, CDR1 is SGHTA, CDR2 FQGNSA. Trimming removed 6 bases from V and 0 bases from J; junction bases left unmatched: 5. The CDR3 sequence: CASRRTGVATNEKLFF. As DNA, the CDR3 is TGTGCCAGCAGAAGGACAGGGGTCGCAACTAATGAAAAACTGTTTTTT.